The next 11 T cell receptor beta chains were all read from a single sample in a study of OX40 agonist ivuxolimab in advanced cancers. Sequencing was performed with immunoSEQ multiplex PCR; in TCRdb, only in-frame clones are kept and a portion is missing. Among approximately 81,000 clones listed, 88% were seen once. Sequencing used CD4+ or CD8+ T cells sorted from blood, obtained in a trial of the OX40 agonist ivuxolimab. Every receptor here comes from an adult with an advanced solid tumor such as melanoma, head and neck, liver or kidney cancer.

The gene calls are TRBV11-3 and TRBJ2-3; no reliable D call. V lost 1 base and J lost 5, with 7 bases in between. From germline, CDR1 is SGHNT and CDR2 YENEEA. The CDR3 has 13 residues. Here the CDR3 DNA reads TGTGCCAGCAGCTTAGGGGTTGGAGATACGCAGTATTTT. Translating it yields CASSLGVGDTQYF.

J is TRBJ2-1 and V is TRBV18; D may be TRBD1 (6 bases). The germline V gene encodes CDR1 KGHSH and CDR2 LQKENI. This CDR3 is built from 13 residues. Trimming stripped 2 bases from V and 9 bases from J, with 11 bases between. CDR3 loop: CASSPRTESEQFF. The CDR3 DNA reads as TGTGCCAGCTCACCAAGGACAGAGAGTGAGCAGTTCTTC.

This chain links TRBV7-2 with TRBJ1-5; TRBD1 aligns across 7 bases. The CDR3 totals 14 residues. The ends lost 1 base at V and 5 bases at J; junction bases unmatched: 2. Germline V gene lookup returns CDR1 SGHTA and CDR2 FQGNSA. Here the CDR3 DNA reads TGTGCCAGCAGCTTAGGACAGGGCGATCAGCCCCAGCATTTT. Its translation: CASSLGQGDQPQHF.

This clone is a singleton in its sample. V gene TRBV7-3 combines with J gene TRBJ2-2; D remains unclear. CDR1 and CDR2 (germline): SGHTA, FQGTGA. This CDR3 has 14 amino acids. The V end was cut by 3 bases, the J end by 4 bases, with 9 bases between. In DNA, the CDR3 is TGTGCCAGCAGCTTTCAAACCACCACCGGGGAGCTGTTTTTT. It is translated as CASSFQTTTGELFF.

The chain links TRBV7-9 to TRBJ2-3, with D possibly called TRBD1 or TRBD2 (5 bases each). V lost 3 bases and J lost 8, with 12 bases in between. This CDR3 spans 13 amino acids. Germline lookup yields CDR1 SEHNR and CDR2 FQNEAQ (reference sequence). This CDR3 is CASSFLGDGTQYF. CDR3 bases: TGTGCCAGCAGCTTTCTCGGGGACGGTACGCAGTATTTT.

The chain couples TRBV18 to TRBJ1-2; D gene unclear. V was trimmed by 1 base and J by 3 bases, leaving 18 bases between them. CDR3 size: 17 residues. Germline V CDR1 and CDR2: KGHSH, LQKENI. CDR3 in DNA: TGTGCCAGCTCACCACAATTCCCAAAGAGGGATGACTATGGCTACACCTTC. Translation: CASSPQFPKRDDYGYTF. Looking up the rest from reference TRBV18 and TRBJ1-2 gives the full variable domain: NAGVMQNPRHLVRRRGQEARLRCSPMKGHSHVYWYRQLPEEGLKFMVYLQKENIIDESGMPKERFSAEFPKEGPSILRIQQVVRGDSAAYFCASSPQFPKRDDYGYTFGSGTRLTVV.

This clone has only one observation. The chain links TRBV5-4 to TRBJ2-2; 14 bases are a match to TRBD2. CDR3 length: 17 residues. The ends lost 3 bases at V and 6 bases at J; junction bases unmatched: 7. Per germline, CDR1 SGHNT and CDR2 YYREEE (reference sequence). DNA for the CDR3: TGTGCCAGCAGCTCAACCGGGACTAGCGGGGGATCCGGGGAGCTGTTTTTT. This translates into CASSSTGTSGGSGELFF.

The rearrangement joins TRBV11-2 to TRBJ2-3, with 8 bases that match TRBD1. Per germline, CDR1 SGHAT and CDR2 FQNNGV. This CDR3 has 14 amino acids. V lost 4 bases, J lost 10 bases, and 10 bases stayed unmatched. CDR3 coding DNA: TGTGCCAGCAGCTCGGGACAGGAAAATCCTGCGCAGTATTTT. Translating it yields CASSSGQENPAQYF.

The chain combines TRBV4-1 with TRBJ1-2; 8 bases line up with TRBD1. Germline V gene data show CDR1 as MGHRA and CDR2 as YSYEKL. The J segment lost 3 bases and the V segment lost 1 base, leaving 4 bases of the junction unmatched. The CDR3 extends over 15 amino acids. The CDR3 spells CASSQGPRGHYGYTF. The CDR3 bases are TGCGCCAGCAGCCAAGGCCCCAGGGGGCACTATGGCTACACCTTC.

The V and J genes are TRBV7-3 and TRBJ2-2; 7 positions match TRBD1. Germline V gene lookup returns CDR1 SGHTA and CDR2 FQGTGA. V lost 5 bases, J lost 0 bases, and 3 bases stayed unmatched. The CDR3 totals 15 residues. CDR3 sequence (DNA): TGTGCCAGCAGCGCCGGGACAGCGAACACCGGGGAGCTGTTTTTT. Encoded protein: CASSAGTANTGELFF.

The V call is TRBV29-1, the J call TRBJ1-1; unclear D gene. This CDR3 has 14 amino acids. Germline V gene sequence: CDR1 SQVTM, CDR2 ANQGSEA. Trimming cost V 4 bases and J 1 base, with 13 bases left between them. DNA for the CDR3: TGCAGCGTTGGCCGCGTGGGGAGGAACACTGAAGCTTTCTTT. It yields the protein CSVGRVGRNTEAFF.